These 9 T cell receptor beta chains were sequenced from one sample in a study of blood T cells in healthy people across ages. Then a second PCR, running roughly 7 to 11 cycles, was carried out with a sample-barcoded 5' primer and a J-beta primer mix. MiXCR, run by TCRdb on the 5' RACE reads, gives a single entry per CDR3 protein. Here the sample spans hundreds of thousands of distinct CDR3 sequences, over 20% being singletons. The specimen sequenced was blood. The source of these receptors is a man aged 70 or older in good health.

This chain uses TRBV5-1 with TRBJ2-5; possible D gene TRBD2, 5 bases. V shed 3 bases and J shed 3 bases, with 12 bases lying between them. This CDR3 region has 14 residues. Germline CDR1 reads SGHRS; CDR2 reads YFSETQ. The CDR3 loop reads CASSSNVGKETQYF. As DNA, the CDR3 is TGCGCCAGCAGCTCGAACGTCGGGAAAGAGACCCAGTACTTC.

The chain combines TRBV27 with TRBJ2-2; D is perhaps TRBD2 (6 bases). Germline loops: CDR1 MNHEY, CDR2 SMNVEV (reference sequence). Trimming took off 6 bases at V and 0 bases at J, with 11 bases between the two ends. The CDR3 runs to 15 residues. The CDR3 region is CASSREDANTGELFF. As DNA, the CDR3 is TGTGCCAGCAGCAGGGAGGACGCGAACACCGGGGAGCTGTTTTTT.

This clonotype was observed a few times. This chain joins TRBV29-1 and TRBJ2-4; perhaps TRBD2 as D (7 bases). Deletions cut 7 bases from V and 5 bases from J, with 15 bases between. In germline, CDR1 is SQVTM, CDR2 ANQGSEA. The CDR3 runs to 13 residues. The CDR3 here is CSAGGGGENIQYF. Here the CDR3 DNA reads TGCAGCGCCGGAGGGGGGGGCGAAAACATTCAGTACTTC.

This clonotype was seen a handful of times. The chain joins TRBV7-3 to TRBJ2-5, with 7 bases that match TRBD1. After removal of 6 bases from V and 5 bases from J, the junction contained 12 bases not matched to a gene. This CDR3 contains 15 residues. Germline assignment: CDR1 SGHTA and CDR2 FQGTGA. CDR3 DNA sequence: TGTGCCAGCAGTCGAAATCAGGGGGTTGGGGAGACCCAGTACTTC. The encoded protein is CASSRNQGVGETQYF. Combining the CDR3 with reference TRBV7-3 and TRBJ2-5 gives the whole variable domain GAGVSQTPSNKVTEKGKYVELRCDPISGHTALYWYRQSLGQGPEFLIYFQGTGAADDSGLPNDRFFAVRPEGSVSTLKIQRTERGDSAVYLCASSRNQGVGETQYFGPGTRLLVL.

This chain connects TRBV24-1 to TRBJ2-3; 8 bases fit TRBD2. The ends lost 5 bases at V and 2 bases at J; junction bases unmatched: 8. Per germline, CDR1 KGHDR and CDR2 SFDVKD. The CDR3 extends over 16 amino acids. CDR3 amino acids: CATSGVSGGSTDTQYF. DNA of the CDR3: TGTGCCACCAGTGGGGTAAGCGGGGGATCCACAGATACGCAGTATTTT.

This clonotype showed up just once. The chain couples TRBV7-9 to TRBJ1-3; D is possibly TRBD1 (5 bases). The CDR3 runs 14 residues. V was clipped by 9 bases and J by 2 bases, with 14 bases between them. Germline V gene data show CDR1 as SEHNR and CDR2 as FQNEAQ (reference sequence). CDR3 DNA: TGTGCCAGGGGTGTCGACAGCCCTGGAAACACCATATATTTT. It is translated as CARGVDSPGNTIYF.

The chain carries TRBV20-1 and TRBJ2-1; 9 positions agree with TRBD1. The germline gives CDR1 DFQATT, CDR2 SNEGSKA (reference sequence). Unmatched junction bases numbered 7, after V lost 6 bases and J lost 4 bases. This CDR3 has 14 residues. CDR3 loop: CSAAHGQGYNEQFF. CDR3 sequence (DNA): TGCAGTGCCGCGCATGGACAGGGGTACAATGAGCAGTTCTTC.

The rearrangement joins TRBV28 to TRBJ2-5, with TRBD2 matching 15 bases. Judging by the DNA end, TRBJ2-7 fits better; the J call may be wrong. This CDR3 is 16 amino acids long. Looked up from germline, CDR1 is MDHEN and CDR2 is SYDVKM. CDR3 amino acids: CASSTRTSGRAYEQYF. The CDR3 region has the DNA TGTGCCAGCAGTACCCGGACTAGCGGGAGGGCCTACGAGCAGTACTTC.

This CDR3 reads CASSRDGYGYTF. The CDR3 region has the DNA TGTGCCAGCAGTAGGGACGGCTATGGCTACACCTTC. The chain links TRBV12-3 or TRBV12-4 to TRBJ1-2; tentative D call: TRBD1 (5 bases). CDR3 length: 12 residues. The V and J ends lost 5 bases and 4 bases respectively, with 8 bases between them.